Shown below are 27 T cell receptor beta chains from a single sample sequenced in a study of metastatic and nonmetastatic thyroid tumors. TCRdb re-clonotyped the PCR reads via MiXCR. Of tens of thousands of clones detected, about 15% appear once; the ten largest clones hold approximately 3.4%. Thyroid surgery was preceded by no treatment in any patient. The sample was blood. These receptors all come from a female donor with papillary thyroid cancer or a benign thyroid nodule (not recorded which). Some clones in this sample may be carry-over from other donors' samples.

This clone is medium-sized (0.01 to 0.1%) in the sample. CDR3 DNA sequence: TGTGCCAGCAGTTCAGACACGGAGGGATACGAGCAGTACTTC. Translating it yields CASSSDTEGYEQYF. The chain uses TRBV6-1 and TRBJ2-7; D is possibly TRBD2 (6 bases). The CDR3 is 14 amino acids. Germline V gene lookup returns CDR1 MNHNS and CDR2 SASEGT. The germline V and J ends were trimmed by 5 bases and 4 bases, with 15 bases remaining between them.

The genes are TRBV7-2 and TRBJ1-2, with D uncertain. CDR1 SGHTA and CDR2 FQGNSA come from the germline V gene. V gave up 5 bases and J gave up 1 base, with 11 bases separating them. This CDR3 region has 14 residues. In DNA form, the CDR3 reads TGTGCCAGCAGCCAGCTGGCAGGTAACTATGGCTACACCTTC. It codes for CASSQLAGNYGYTF.

This clone was seen ten or more times. A much larger clone differs from this one at a single base, so this may be a read error. The sample contains more than one DNA sequence encoding this CDR3. The chain joins TRBV11-2 to TRBJ1-1; the D is unclear. Germline V CDR1 and CDR2: SGHAT, FQNNGV. V dropped 5 bases and J dropped 3 bases, with 10 bases sitting between them. The CDR3 contains 13 residues. CDR3 residues: CASSPPEDTEAFF. The CDR3 nucleotides are TGTGCCAGCAGCCCCCCGGAGGACACTGAAGCTTTCTTT.

This clone was seen many times. This chain joins TRBV18 and TRBJ2-7, with 7 bases that match TRBD1. CDR1 KGHSH and CDR2 LQKENI come from the germline V gene. The CDR3 has 16 amino acids. V lost 0 bases, J lost 1 base, and 6 bases stayed unmatched. This CDR3 reads CASSPPAGGTSYEQYF. CDR3 sequence (DNA): TGTGCCAGCTCACCACCGGCAGGGGGTACTTCCTACGAGCAGTACTTC.

In this sample, this clone is medium-sized. The V gene is TRBV6-2 or TRBV6-3, the J gene TRBJ2-1; D is perhaps TRBD1 or TRBD2 (7 bases each). The V gene lost 2 bases and the J gene lost 6 bases, with 17 bases spanning the gap. This CDR3 has 16 residues. Germline CDR1 and CDR2: MNHEY and SVGEGT. CDR3 bases: TGTGCCAGCAGTTACAATTCGGGGAGGGGGCGCAATGAGCAGTTCTTC. Its protein is CASSYNSGRGRNEQFF.

The chain uses TRBV3-1 and TRBJ2-7, with D perhaps matching TRBD1 or TRBD2 (6 bases each). The CDR3 covers 14 residues. CDR1 and CDR2 (germline): LGHDT, YNNKEL (reference sequence). The V end lost 1 base, the J end lost 0 bases, and 7 bases lay between the germline ends. The CDR3 loop reads CASSQAGASYEQYF. DNA of the CDR3: TGTGCCAGCAGCCAAGCGGGGGCCTCCTACGAGCAGTACTTC.

Many counts were recorded for this clone. The chain has TRBV6-5 and TRBJ1-6, with D maybe TRBD1 (6 bases). The germline gives CDR1 MNHEY, CDR2 SVGAGI. V shed 5 bases and J shed 2 bases, with 22 bases lying between them. The CDR3 sequence is 19 residues long. The CDR3 coding sequence is TGTGCCAGCAGTCAACTTGGGGTGGCAGGGGAGGCCTATAATTCACCCCTCCACTTT. The encoded protein is CASSQLGVAGEAYNSPLHF.

This clone was detected ten times or more. This chain links TRBV6-1 with TRBJ1-4; possible D gene TRBD1, 5 bases. This CDR3 is 16 amino acids long. Between the trimmed V and J ends, which lost 4 bases and 4 bases, there was a span of 16 bases. Per the germline V gene, CDR1 is MNHNS and CDR2 is SASEGT. CDR3 sequence reads: CASSAGMAGNNEKLFF. The CDR3 coding sequence is TGTGCCAGCAGTGCTGGAATGGCAGGGAATAATGAAAAACTGTTTTTT.

Remarks on this clone: The junction shows a germline mismatch at one end, possibly a read error. The chain recombines TRBV4-1 with TRBJ2-7; no clear D gene. This CDR3 has 12 amino acids. The germline V gene has CDR1 MGHRA and CDR2 YSYEKL. CDR3 nucleotide sequence: TGTGCCAGCAGCCAACAACTGGGCGAGCAGTACTTC. Its protein product is CASSQQLGEQYF.

The table lists this clone with many counts. J is TRBJ2-2 and V is TRBV4-1; TRBD2 matches at 15 bases. This CDR3 region has 17 residues. V was pared by 4 bases and J by 7 bases, with 7 bases of the junction left unmatched. CDR1 is MGHRA, CDR2 YSYEKL, per germline. The CDR3 DNA follows: TGCGCCAGCAGCCCGGGACTAGCGGGGGGCCCGGACGGGGAGCTGTTTTTT. Residues: CASSPGLAGGPDGELFF.

The V call is TRBV11-2, the J call TRBJ2-7; TRBD2 aligns across 11 bases. J was trimmed by 4 bases and V by 3 bases; bases with no gene match: 11. The CDR3 contains 17 residues. CDR1 is SGHAT, CDR2 FQNNGV, per germline. The CDR3 here is CASSLILAGGVVYEQYF. CDR3 sequence (DNA): TGTGCCAGCAGCTTGATTTTAGCGGGAGGGGTGGTTTACGAGCAGTACTTC.

This clone was recorded only once. Compared with germline, one end of the junction differs, possibly owing to a read error. The chain recombines TRBV7-2 with TRBJ2-7, with a weak D call TRBD2 (5 bases). From germline, CDR1 is SGHTA and CDR2 FQGNSA. The CDR3 extends over 14 amino acids. Here the CDR3 DNA reads TGTGCCAGCAGCTTAGACGGGAAATCCTACGTGCAGTACTTC. This encodes CASSLDGKSYVQYF. Supplemented by reference TRBV7-2 and TRBJ2-7, the full variable domain reads GAGVSQSPSNKVTEKGKDVELRCDPISGHTALYWYRQSLGQGLEFLIYFQGNSAPDKSGLPSDRFSAERTGGSVSTLTIQRTQQEDSAVYLCASSLDGKSYVQYFGPGTRLTVT.

This clone showed up many times. This chain joins TRBV11-3 and TRBJ2-7; D perhaps matches TRBD1 (6 bases). This CDR3 comprises 13 residues. Germline V gives CDR1 SGHNT, CDR2 YENEEA. V shed 3 bases and J shed 2 bases, with 8 bases lying between them. The CDR3 loop is CASSLSGAYEQYF. DNA of the CDR3: TGTGCCAGCAGCTTGTCAGGGGCCTACGAGCAGTACTTC.

The sample holds many counts of this clone. This rearrangement joins TRBV30 to TRBJ1-6; a weak D match, TRBD1 (5 bases). CDR1 GTSNPN and CDR2 SVGIG come from the germline V gene (reference sequence). This CDR3 contains 15 residues. Trimming pared 0 bases from V and 4 bases from J, leaving 10 bases between. The CDR3 coding sequence is TGTGCCTGGAGTGTACTGGGGGTGTATAATTCACCCCTCCACTTT. It is translated as CAWSVLGVYNSPLHF.

This clone counts as medium-sized (0.01 to 0.1%). The chain combines TRBV6-1 with TRBJ2-1; D perhaps matches TRBD1 (6 bases). This CDR3 contains 15 residues. From germline, CDR1 is MNHNS and CDR2 SASEGT. The V and J ends lost 7 bases and 1 base respectively, with 14 bases between them. The CDR3 nucleotides read TGTGCCAGCAACCTAAGGGGGACGTCCTACAATGAGCAGTTCTTC. It yields the protein CASNLRGTSYNEQFF.

This clone was observed many times. The V gene is TRBV6-1, the J gene TRBJ2-3; 9 bases fit TRBD1. J lost 4 bases, V lost 5 bases, and 10 bases had no gene match. The germline V gene encodes CDR1 MNHNS and CDR2 SASEGT. The CDR3 length is 16 residues. The CDR3 sequence is CASSIAGTGLSDTQYF. The CDR3 bases are TGTGCCAGCAGTATCGCCGGGACAGGGCTTTCAGATACGCAGTATTTT.

Ten or more counts support this clone. This sequence joins TRBV10-3 and TRBJ1-2; maybe TRBD1 (5 bases). Trimming stripped 5 bases from V and 1 base from J, with 17 bases between. CDR3 length: 16 residues. Germline values: CDR1 ENHRY, CDR2 SYGVKD. The CDR3 coding sequence is TGTGCCATCAGTCGGGACGGAAGATCAAATAACTATGGCTACACCTTC. Its translation: CAISRDGRSNNYGYTF.

This clone has only one observation. V usage is TRBV20-1 and J usage is TRBJ2-3, with 8 bases lining up with TRBD2. Looked up from germline, CDR1 is DFQATT and CDR2 is SNEGSKA (reference sequence). Trimming removed 1 base from V and 4 bases from J; junction bases left unmatched: 10. This CDR3 contains 16 residues. The CDR3 region is CSARVGQRERADTQYF. CDR3 DNA: TGCAGTGCTAGAGTTGGCCAGCGGGAGAGGGCAGATACGCAGTATTTT.

CDR3 sequence reads: CSARAGHTDTEAFF. CDR3 coding DNA: TGCAGTGCTAGAGCGGGGCATACGGACACTGAAGCTTTCTTT. The chain uses TRBV20-1 and TRBJ1-1; TRBD1 might be the D (5 bases). The CDR3 covers 14 residues. V gave up 1 base and J gave up 3 bases, with 12 bases separating them. Germline-derived CDR1 and CDR2 are DFQATT and SNEGSKA (reference sequence).

This clone showed up many times. The chain is built from TRBV19 and TRBJ2-6; tentative D call: TRBD2 (5 bases). CDR3 length equals 17 residues. Between the trimmed V and J ends, which lost 0 bases and 0 bases, there was a span of 9 bases. CDR1 is LNHDA and CDR2 is SQIVND in the germline V gene (reference sequence). The CDR3 protein is CASSIDLGSSGANVLTF. CDR3 bases: TGTGCCAGTAGTATAGATCTGGGGAGCTCTGGGGCCAACGTCCTGACTTTC.

In its sample, this clone was seen a few times. V gene TRBV6-1 combines with J gene TRBJ1-1; TRBD1 might be the D (6 bases). Per germline, CDR1 MNHNS and CDR2 SASEGT. Trimming took off 10 bases at V and 2 bases at J, with 14 bases between the two ends. CDR3 size: 13 residues. CDR3 nucleotide sequence: TGTGCCAACATCCGGGACATTAACACTGAAGCTTTCTTT. Translating gives CANIRDINTEAFF.

Within the sample, this clone is medium-sized. The chain links TRBV11-2 to TRBJ1-2; tentatively, D is TRBD1 (6 bases). This CDR3 is 15 amino acids long. V was shortened by 1 base and J by 4 bases, with 13 bases between the two germline ends. Germline CDR1 is SGHAT and CDR2 is FQNNGV. The CDR3 DNA follows: TGTGCCAGCAGCTTAGGGACAGCGAGCGGCTATGGCTACACCTTC. It specifies CASSLGTASGYGYTF.

This clone was seen at least ten times. V gene TRBV5-4 combines with J gene TRBJ1-4; 8 bases match TRBD1. The J segment lost 7 bases and the V segment lost 6 bases, leaving 5 bases of the junction unmatched. CDR1 is SGHNT and CDR2 is YYREEE in the germline V gene (reference sequence). CDR3 length: 13 amino acids. CDR3 amino acids: CASKDRDGEKLFF. For the CDR3, the DNA is TGTGCCAGCAAGGACAGGGATGGTGAAAAACTGTTTTTT.

The table lists this clone with many counts. The gene calls are TRBV24-1 and TRBJ2-5; 9 bases are shared with TRBD2. This CDR3 spans 18 amino acids. CDR1 is KGHDR and CDR2 is SFDVKD in the germline V gene. J was trimmed by 2 bases and V by 0 bases; bases with no gene match: 9. For the CDR3, the DNA is TGTGCCACCAGTGATTTGGGGTCTAGCGGGACGCCTCAAGAGACCCAGTACTTC. This translates into CATSDLGSSGTPQETQYF.

The chain joins TRBV6-2 or TRBV6-3 to TRBJ2-3, with 12 bases that match TRBD2. The CDR3 extends over 17 amino acids. Germline V gives CDR1 MNHEY, CDR2 SVGEGT. V gave up 5 bases and J gave up 5 bases; unmatched junction bases: 11. The CDR3: CASSRGLAGCRGDTQYF. The CDR3 nucleotides read TGTGCCAGCAGTCGCGGACTAGCGGGATGCCGTGGAGATACGCAGTATTTT.

This clone is medium-sized. The J gene is TRBJ2-1, the V gene TRBV18, with D perhaps matching TRBD2 (6 bases). CDR3 length equals 13 residues. Germline loops: CDR1 KGHSH, CDR2 LQKENI. The V end lost 6 bases, the J end lost 5 bases, and 11 bases lay between the germline ends. The CDR3 sequence: CASSLWGDNEQFF. As DNA, the CDR3 is TGTGCCAGCTCTCTGTGGGGGGACAATGAGCAGTTCTTC.

At least ten counts were recorded for this clone. V is TRBV6-1 and J is TRBJ2-5; unclear D gene. Trimming took 7 bases from V and 5 from J, leaving 20 bases between them. CDR1 and CDR2 (germline): MNHNS, SASEGT. CDR3 size: 15 residues. The CDR3 DNA follows: TGTGCCAGCATTCCAAAAGGTCTAGGTGGGGAGACCCAGTACTTC. As protein: CASIPKGLGGETQYF.